Following are 30 T cell receptor beta chains from one sample sequenced in a study of human T cells and chemical hapten exposure (dated by TCRdb to 2020 to 2022). Libraries came from RACE. The sequencer was a NextSeq 500. The public reads were reanalyzed by TCRdb: fastp trimming at Q25, MiXCR alignment, in-frame beta chains only. Merged by CDR3 protein, the rows form single entries marked with the most common genes and DNA. The sample table records about 60,000 distinct CDR3 sequences; roughly 12% of these occur just once. 4% of the sample rests with the top ten. Reading the label with the study, this specimen's time point is: pre-sensitization, week 0. In the paper's terms, the treatment or condition label means: therapeutic diphenylcyclopropenone sensitization with weekly scalp DPC. Sequencing used whole blood, obtained in connection with sensitization to the hapten diphenylcyclopropenone (DPC). These receptors were taken from a woman aged 40 to 50 with alopecia areata. Some clones in this sample may be carry-over from other donors' samples.

This clonotype was detected a few times. The rearrangement uses TRBV5-5 and TRBJ2-3; D is unclear. CDR3 length: 15 residues. The ends were cut back, 0 bases at V and 0 bases at J, with 8 bases in the middle. CDR1 is SGHKS, CDR2 YYEKEE, per germline (reference sequence). Written as DNA, the CDR3 is TGTGCCAGCAGCTTGGATGTAGGAAGCACAGATACGCAGTATTTT. Amino acid sequence: CASSLDVGSTDTQYF.

Only a few counts were recorded for this clonotype. CDR3 in amino acids: CSAVGGLRGTQYF. DNA for the CDR3: TGCAGTGCAGTTGGCGGACTCCGTGGGACCCAGTACTTC. V usage is TRBV20-1 and J usage is TRBJ2-5; D may be TRBD2 (5 bases). This CDR3 contains 13 residues. Trimming took off 6 bases at V and 7 bases at J, with 18 bases between the two ends. Germline V gene sequence: CDR1 DFQATT, CDR2 SNEGSKA (reference sequence).

This clonotype was detected many times. The chain carries TRBV5-1 and TRBJ1-2; 9 bases line up with TRBD1. After removal of 0 bases from V and 4 bases from J, the junction contained 4 bases not matched to a gene. Germline loops: CDR1 SGHRS, CDR2 YFSETQ. CDR3 length equals 15 residues. CDR3: CASSLEGQGVYGYTF. In DNA, the CDR3 is TGCGCCAGCAGCTTGGAGGGACAGGGAGTCTATGGCTACACCTTC.

This chain joins TRBV5-1 and TRBJ1-1, with unresolved D. Trimming took off 4 bases at V and 1 base at J, with 8 bases between the two ends. This CDR3 spans 13 amino acids. Germline loops: CDR1 SGHRS, CDR2 YFSETQ. For the CDR3, the DNA is TGCGCCAGCAGCGGATCGGGGAACACTGAAGCTTTCTTT. Its protein product is CASSGSGNTEAFF.

V gene TRBV10-1 combines with J gene TRBJ2-1, with D possibly being TRBD1 or TRBD2 (5 bases each). CDR3 length: 15 residues. Germline CDR1 reads WNHNN; CDR2 reads SYGVQD (reference sequence). With 1 base removed from V and 4 bases from J, the gap between germline ends came to 11 bases. CDR3 bases: TGCGCCAGCAGTGAGTTATCGGGACGGTACAATGAGCAGTTCTTC. Translated, it gives CASSELSGRYNEQFF.

This clonotype was seen at least ten times. The chain is built from TRBV20-1 and TRBJ2-7; D possibly uses TRBD1 or TRBD2 (5 bases each). V gave up 0 bases and J gave up 2 bases, with 17 bases separating them. This CDR3 contains 16 residues. Germline CDR1 and CDR2: DFQATT and SNEGSKA (reference sequence). Here the CDR3 reads CSARDWGGQFTYEQYF. CDR3 sequence (DNA): TGCAGTGCTAGAGATTGGGGCGGGCAGTTCACCTACGAGCAGTACTTC.

This clonotype has at least ten counts. The chain has TRBV11-2 and TRBJ2-7; D not resolved. The CDR3 contains 14 residues. V lost 4 bases and J 2 bases, leaving 12 bases between the germline ends. The germline V gene encodes CDR1 SGHAT and CDR2 FQNNGV. CDR3 coding DNA: TGTGCCAGCAGCTCCGCCAGCCTGGCCTACGAGCAGTACTTC. Translated, it gives CASSSASLAYEQYF.

V is TRBV9 and J is TRBJ2-5; D is tentatively TRBD1 or TRBD2 (6 bases each). Germline assignment: CDR1 SGDLS and CDR2 YYNGEE. V was cut by 6 bases and J by 1 base, with 16 bases left in between. The CDR3 loop spans 15 amino acids. In DNA, the CDR3 is TGTGCCAGCAACCCAAGAGGGGGAGGCCAAGAGACCCAGTACTTC. This encodes CASNPRGGGQETQYF.

This clonotype has only a few counts. The genes are TRBV5-1 and TRBJ2-3; 7 positions agree with TRBD2. The V and J ends lost 3 bases and 3 bases, in that order; junction bases with no gene match: 4. CDR1 and CDR2 from the germline V gene are SGHRS and YFSETQ. This CDR3 is 14 amino acids long. The CDR3 spells CASSSAGRTDTQYF. CDR3 bases: TGCGCCAGCAGCTCGGCCGGGAGGACAGATACGCAGTATTTT.

This clonotype was seen only a few times. V and J are TRBV11-2 and TRBJ2-4; either TRBD1 or TRBD2 may fit D (5 bases each). V shed 5 bases and J shed 7 bases, with 18 bases lying between them. The germline CDR1 and CDR2 sequences are SGHAT and FQNNGV. The CDR3 loop spans 15 amino acids. CDR3 sequence (DNA): TGTGCCAGCAGCCTAGGAACTAGGCCAGGGAACATTCAGTACTTC. Encoded protein: CASSLGTRPGNIQYF.

This clonotype has at least ten counts. The CDR3 DNA reads TGTGCCAGCAGTTACGAACCCCCCGGGACTAGCTCAGATACGCAGTATTTT. Translating gives CASSYEPPGTSSDTQYF. V is TRBV6-7 and J is TRBJ2-3, with 9 bases that match TRBD2. Being an ORF, TRBV6-7 has a function that is uncertain. V shed 2 bases and J 4 bases; nucleotides not matched to a gene: 10. The CDR3 contains 17 residues.

This clonotype was counted between two and nine times. The chain employs TRBV4-3 and TRBJ2-3; tentatively, D is TRBD2 (6 bases). This CDR3 is 14 amino acids long. Trimming shortened V by 1 base and J by 6 bases, and 11 bases separated the two germline ends. Germline V lookup: CDR1 LGHNA, CDR2 YSLEER. CDR3 coding DNA: TGCGCCAGCAGCCAAGGCCGGCGGGGTGATACGCAGTATTTT. Encoded protein: CASSQGRRGDTQYF.

The chain has TRBV6-2 or TRBV6-3 and TRBJ1-1; tentatively, D is TRBD1 (5 bases). Trimming shortened V by 6 bases and J by 5 bases, and 16 bases separated the two germline ends. CDR1 is MNHEY and CDR2 is SVGEGT in the germline V gene. The CDR3 totals 14 residues. The CDR3 coding sequence is TGTGCCAGCAGCCCCCTCATCCAGGGTACTGAAGCTTTCTTT. Translating it yields CASSPLIQGTEAFF.

This clonotype was observed many times. The chain links TRBV9 to TRBJ2-2, with D perhaps TRBD2 (5 bases). Trimming pared 4 bases from V and 8 bases from J, leaving 9 bases between. Germline lookup yields CDR1 SGDLS and CDR2 YYNGEE. The CDR3 spans 12 residues. As DNA, the CDR3 is TGTGCCAGCAGCTCCGGACTTGGGGAGCTGTTTTTT. Translation: CASSSGLGELFF.

This clonotype has ten or more counts. The chain has TRBV5-5 and TRBJ2-1; 9 positions agree with TRBD1. Per the germline V gene, CDR1 is SGHKS and CDR2 is YYEKEE (reference sequence). V lost 0 bases, J lost 3 bases, and 1 base stayed unmatched. This CDR3 is 15 amino acids long. The CDR3 DNA reads TGTGCCAGCAGCTTGGGGGGACAGGGCTACAATGAGCAGTTCTTC. It translates to CASSLGGQGYNEQFF.

The sample holds many counts of this clonotype. The DNA for the CDR3 is TGTGCCAGCAGCTTAGCTCAGCGCATCAAGTTCTTC. Amino acid sequence: CASSLAQRIKFF. The chain is built from TRBV7-2 and TRBJ2-1; no firm D call. The germline V gene has CDR1 SGHTA and CDR2 FQGNSA. This CDR3 has 12 residues. Between the trimmed V and J ends, which lost 0 bases and 14 bases, there was a span of 11 bases.

The chain recombines TRBV14 with TRBJ1-1; D is possibly TRBD1 (6 bases). Germline CDR1 SGHDN, CDR2 FVKESK. Trimming stripped 1 base from V and 11 bases from J, with 17 bases between. This CDR3 comprises 14 residues. The CDR3 sequence is CASSQVGGGGVAFF. The CDR3 coding sequence is TGTGCCAGCAGCCAAGTAGGGGGGGGCGGAGTGGCTTTCTTT.

This clonotype came up many times. This chain links TRBV7-2 with TRBJ1-1; the D is unclear. The CDR3 length is 15 residues. V gave up 1 base and J gave up 0 bases, with 9 bases separating them. The germline gives CDR1 SGHTA, CDR2 FQGNSA. The CDR3 DNA sequence: TGTGCCAGCAGCTTAGATTTCAGCATGAACACTGAAGCTTTCTTT. This encodes CASSLDFSMNTEAFF.

Only a few counts were recorded for this clonotype. In DNA form, the CDR3 reads TGTGCCAGCAGTTTAAGGGGGATGCCCGGAGACTACGAGCAGTACTTC. This translates into CASSLRGMPGDYEQYF. The chain uses TRBV12-3 or TRBV12-4 and TRBJ2-7, with D tentatively TRBD1 (6 bases). Deletions cut 2 bases from V and 3 bases from J, with 17 bases between. The CDR3 runs 16 residues.

The chain is built from TRBV7-2 and TRBJ2-1, with D uncertain. The germline V gene encodes CDR1 SGHTA and CDR2 FQGNSA. The CDR3 has 14 residues. V lost 3 bases and J 8 bases, leaving 14 bases between the germline ends. The CDR3 DNA reads TGTGCCAGCAGCTTCAGACTTGAAGCAGATGAGCAGTTCTTC. It is translated as CASSFRLEADEQFF. Variable domain in full (rest from reference TRBV7-2 and TRBJ2-1): GAGVSQSPSNKVTEKGKDVELRCDPISGHTALYWYRQSLGQGLEFLIYFQGNSAPDKSGLPSDRFSAERTGGSVSTLTIQRTQQEDSAVYLCASSFRLEADEQFFGPGTRLTVL.

This clonotype was seen a few times. The rearrangement links TRBV28 to TRBJ2-3; the D gene is possibly TRBD1 (6 bases). The V end was cut by 7 bases, the J end by 3 bases, with 14 bases between. The CDR3 is 14 amino acids. CDR1 is MDHEN and CDR2 is SYDVKM in the germline V gene. The CDR3 nucleotides are TGTGCCAGCACTCCGGGACACCTAACAGATACGCAGTATTTT. It translates to CASTPGHLTDTQYF. Combining the CDR3 with reference TRBV28 and TRBJ2-3 gives the whole variable domain DVKVTQSSRYLVKRTGEKVFLECVQDMDHENMFWYRQDPGLGLRLIYFSYDVKMKEKGDIPEGYSVSREKKERFSLILESASTNQTSMYLCASTPGHLTDTQYFGPGTRLTVL.

The chain joins TRBV29-1 to TRBJ1-1; 7 nucleotides align to TRBD1. Germline loops: CDR1 SQVTM, CDR2 ANQGSEA. The CDR3 has 11 residues. Trimming took 8 bases from V and 8 from J; bases not matched to a gene: 8. The CDR3: CSHRGGGEAFF. The CDR3 region has the DNA TGCAGCCACCGAGGAGGGGGCGAAGCTTTCTTT.

This clonotype has at least ten counts. The chain recombines TRBV25-1 with TRBJ1-1, with TRBD1 identical over 7 bases. Germline V lookup: CDR1 MGHDK, CDR2 SYGVNS. J gave up 5 bases and V 6 bases, and 0 bases lay outside the gene matches. This CDR3 spans 11 amino acids. CDR3: CASSRGTEAFF. For the CDR3, the DNA is TGTGCCAGCAGCAGGGGGACTGAAGCTTTCTTT.

This clonotype appeared many times. Here the CDR3 reads CASQGVANEKLFF. The CDR3 DNA reads as TGTGCCAGCCAGGGAGTGGCTAATGAAAAACTGTTTTTT. The V and J genes are TRBV7-9 and TRBJ1-4; D might be TRBD1 (5 bases). CDR1 SEHNR and CDR2 FQNEAQ come from the germline V gene (reference sequence). This CDR3 has 13 residues. The germline V and J ends were trimmed by 8 bases and 3 bases, with 10 bases remaining between them.

This chain joins TRBV12-3 or TRBV12-4 and TRBJ2-3; 10 bases align to TRBD1. V lost 0 bases, J lost 3 bases, and 0 bases stayed unmatched. This CDR3 spans 15 amino acids. CDR3 nucleotides: TGTGCCAGCAGTTTAGCGGGACAGGGGACAGATACGCAGTATTTT. It translates to CASSLAGQGTDTQYF.

The sample holds many counts of this clonotype. The chain joins TRBV6-6 to TRBJ2-1, with 10 bases identical to TRBD1. The CDR3 totals 14 residues. The germline V gene encodes CDR1 MNHNY and CDR2 SVGAGI (reference sequence). The J segment lost 3 bases and the V segment lost 11 bases, leaving 7 bases of the junction unmatched. The CDR3 DNA is TGTGCCCTCGGGGGGACAGGGGTCTACAATGAGCAGTTCTTC. It is translated as CALGGTGVYNEQFF.

The table lists this clonotype with a few counts. This sequence joins TRBV7-2 and TRBJ2-5; perhaps TRBD2 as D (6 bases). This CDR3 comprises 14 residues. Trimming left V 5 bases short and J 9 bases short, with 19 bases between. Germline-derived CDR1 and CDR2 are SGHTA and FQGNSA. The CDR3 bases are TGTGCCAGCAGCCCCGGGACTGAACGTAGGGCCCAGTACTTC. It is translated as CASSPGTERRAQYF.

The sample holds many counts of this clonotype. The V gene is TRBV21-1, the J gene TRBJ2-2; no DNA check was done on the table's D call, TRBD1. TRBV21-1 is reported as a pseudogene. The CDR3 covers 16 residues. The CDR3 protein is CASSKLRGRDTGELFF. The CDR3 DNA sequence: TGTGCCAGCAGCAAATTAAGGGGGCGAGACACCGGGGAGCTGTTTTTT.

The chain carries TRBV7-6 and TRBJ2-3; 7 bases agree with TRBD1. J was trimmed by 5 bases and V by 5 bases; bases with no gene match: 10. The CDR3 extends over 15 amino acids. Germline CDR1 reads SGHVS; CDR2 reads FNYEAQ. DNA of the CDR3: TGTGCCAGCAGCCCTCCAGGGGGATTAGGAGATACGCAGTATTTT. Amino acids: CASSPPGGLGDTQYF.

This clonotype was found a few times. DNA for the CDR3: TGTGCCAGTAGTACCGCAGCGGGGGGCCTCAATGAGCAGTTCTTC. This codes for CASSTAAGGLNEQFF. This rearrangement joins TRBV19 to TRBJ2-1; 9 bases are a match to TRBD2. The CDR3 is 15 amino acids. V dropped 4 bases and J dropped 6; count of bases not matched to a gene: 7. Germline lookup yields CDR1 LNHDA and CDR2 SQIVND (reference sequence).